This T cell receptor (beta chain) was sequenced for a study of CD8 T cells in Susac syndrome. General observations from the study: Clonal expansion was not seen in any Susac syndrome CD4+ T cell repertoire.

Random hexamers were used to reverse transcribe an amount of about 0.45 to 1 ug RNA. A single record per CDR3 protein comes from TCRdb applying MiXCR to the immunoSEQ multiplex PCR reads. This sample has roughly 200,000 distinct CDR3 sequences, with 85% to 95% found just once. Concerning this clonotype itself: Its specificity is unknown.

The sample was CD4+ T cells from PBMCs. This receptor was taken from a human donor with Susac syndrome.

The CDR3 is CASSYDRSSYNSPLHF. CDR3 DNA sequence: TGTGCCAGCAGTTACGACCGGAGCTCCTATAATTCACCCCTCCACTTT. The gene calls are TRBV6-2 or TRBV6-3 and TRBJ1-6; no clear D. Trimming removed 2 bases from V and 0 bases from J, with 8 bases in between. Germline V gene data show CDR1 as MNHEY and CDR2 as SVGEGT. The CDR3 extends over 16 amino acids.